This TCR beta chain emerged from a study of blood T cell repertoires in COVID-19. Across the study: Acute and convalescent COVID-19 specimens originated in the United States, Italy and Spain. PBMCs, B-cell-depleted T cells, or T cells were the source of the cDNA or gDNA that made up the material.

Original processing notes: Amplification of reference gene primers was used by the study to estimate nucleated cell counts. This table comes from immunoSEQ multiplex PCR, and its TCRdb copy is limited to in-frame clones, with some not included. V and J calls and clone size are as listed in that table; D and trimming were resolved from the DNA. The table shows some 80,000 clones, with about 79% occurring only once. The CDR3 has 16 residues. CDR1 is SGHRS and CDR2 is YFSETQ in the germline V gene. The V and J ends lost 0 bases and 5 bases, in that order; junction bases with no gene match: 3. This chain connects TRBV5-1 to TRBJ2-1, with TRBD2 identical over 12 bases. Sequencing was done on a sample of peripheral blood. This clonotype was sampled from a human donor in a cohort sampled during active COVID-19. The CDR3 spells CASSLVRTSGDNEQFF. CDR3 nucleotides: TGCGCCAGCAGCTTGGTCAGGACTAGCGGGGACAATGAGCAGTTCTTC.